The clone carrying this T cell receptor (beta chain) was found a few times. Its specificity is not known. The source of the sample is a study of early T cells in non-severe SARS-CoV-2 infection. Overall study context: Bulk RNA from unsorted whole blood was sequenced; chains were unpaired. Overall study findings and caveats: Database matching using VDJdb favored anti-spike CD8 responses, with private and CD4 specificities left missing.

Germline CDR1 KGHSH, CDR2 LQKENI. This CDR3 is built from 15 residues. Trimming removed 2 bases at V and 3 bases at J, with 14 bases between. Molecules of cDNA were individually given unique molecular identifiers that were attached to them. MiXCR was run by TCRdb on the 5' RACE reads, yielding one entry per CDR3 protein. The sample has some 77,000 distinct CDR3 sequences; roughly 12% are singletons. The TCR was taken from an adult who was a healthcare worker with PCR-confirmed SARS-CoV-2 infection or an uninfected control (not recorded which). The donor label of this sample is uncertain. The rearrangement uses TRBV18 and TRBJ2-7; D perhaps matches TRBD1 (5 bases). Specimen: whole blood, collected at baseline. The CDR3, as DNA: TGTGCCAGCTCACCAGGGGCAGGGCAAGGCTACGAGCAGTACTTC. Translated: CASSPGAGQGYEQYF.